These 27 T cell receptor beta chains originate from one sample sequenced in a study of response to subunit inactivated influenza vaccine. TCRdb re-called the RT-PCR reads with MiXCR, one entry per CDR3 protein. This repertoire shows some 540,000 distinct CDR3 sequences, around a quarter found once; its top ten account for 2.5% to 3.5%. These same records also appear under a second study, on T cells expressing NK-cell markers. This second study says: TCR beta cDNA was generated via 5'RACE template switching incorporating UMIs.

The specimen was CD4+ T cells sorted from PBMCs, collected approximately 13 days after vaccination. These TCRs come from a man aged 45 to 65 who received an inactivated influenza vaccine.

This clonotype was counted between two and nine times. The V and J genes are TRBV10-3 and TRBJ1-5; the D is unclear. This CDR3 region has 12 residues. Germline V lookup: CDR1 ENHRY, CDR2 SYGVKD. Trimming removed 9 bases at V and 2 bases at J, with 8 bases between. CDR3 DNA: TGTGCCATTGGGTTGGGCAATCAGCCCCAGCATTTT. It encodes CAIGLGNQPQHF.

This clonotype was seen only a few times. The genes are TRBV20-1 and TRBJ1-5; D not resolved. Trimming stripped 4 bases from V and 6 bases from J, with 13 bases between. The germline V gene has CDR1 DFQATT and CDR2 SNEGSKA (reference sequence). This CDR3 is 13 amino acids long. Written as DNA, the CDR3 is TGCAGTGCTATGTTGGGGTGGGTTCAGCCCCAGCATTTT. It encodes CSAMLGWVQPQHF.

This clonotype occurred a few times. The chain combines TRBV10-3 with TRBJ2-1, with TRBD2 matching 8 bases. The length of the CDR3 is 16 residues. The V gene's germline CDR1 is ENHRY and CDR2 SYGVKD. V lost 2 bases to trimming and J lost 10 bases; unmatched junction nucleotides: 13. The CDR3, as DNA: TGTGCCATCAGTGAGGTCGGGAGGGGCGCCAACAGAGAGCAGTTCTTC. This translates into CAISEVGRGANREQFF.

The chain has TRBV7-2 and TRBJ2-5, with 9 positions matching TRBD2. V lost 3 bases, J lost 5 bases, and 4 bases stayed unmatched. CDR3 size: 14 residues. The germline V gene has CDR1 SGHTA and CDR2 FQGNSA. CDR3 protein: CASSFTSGYETQYF. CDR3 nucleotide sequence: TGTGCCAGCAGCTTCACTAGCGGGTACGAGACCCAGTACTTC.

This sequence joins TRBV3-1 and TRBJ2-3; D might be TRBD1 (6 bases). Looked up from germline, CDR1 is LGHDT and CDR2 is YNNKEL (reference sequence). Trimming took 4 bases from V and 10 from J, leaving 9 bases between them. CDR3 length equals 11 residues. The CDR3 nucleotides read TGTGCCAGCAGCCGAGGGGGTGCGCAGTATTTT. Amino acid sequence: CASSRGGAQYF.

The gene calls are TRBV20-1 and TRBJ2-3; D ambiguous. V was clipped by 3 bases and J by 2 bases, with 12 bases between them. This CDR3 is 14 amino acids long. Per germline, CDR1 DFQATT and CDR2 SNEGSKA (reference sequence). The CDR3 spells CSASFGPPTDTQYF. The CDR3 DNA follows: TGCAGTGCTAGCTTCGGACCTCCCACAGATACGCAGTATTTT.

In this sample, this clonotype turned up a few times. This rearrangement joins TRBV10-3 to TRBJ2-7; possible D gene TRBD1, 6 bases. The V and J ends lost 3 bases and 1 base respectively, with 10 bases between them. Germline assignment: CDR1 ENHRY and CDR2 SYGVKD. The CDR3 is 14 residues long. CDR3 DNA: TGTGCCATCAGTGACTTGGGACAATCCTACGAGCAGTACTTC. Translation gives CAISDLGQSYEQYF.

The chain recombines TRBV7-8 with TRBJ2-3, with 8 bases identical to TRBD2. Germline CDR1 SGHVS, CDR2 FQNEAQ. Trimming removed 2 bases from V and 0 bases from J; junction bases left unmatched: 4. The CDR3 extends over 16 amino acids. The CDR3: CASSLQSGGSTDTQYF. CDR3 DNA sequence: TGTGCCAGCAGCTTACAGTCGGGGGGGAGCACAGATACGCAGTATTTT.

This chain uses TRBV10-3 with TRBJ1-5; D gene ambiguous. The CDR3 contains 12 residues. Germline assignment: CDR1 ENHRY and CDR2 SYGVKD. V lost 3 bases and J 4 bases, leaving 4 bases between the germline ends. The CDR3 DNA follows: TGTGCCATCAGTGACCCAAATCAGCCCCAGCATTTT. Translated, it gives CAISDPNQPQHF.

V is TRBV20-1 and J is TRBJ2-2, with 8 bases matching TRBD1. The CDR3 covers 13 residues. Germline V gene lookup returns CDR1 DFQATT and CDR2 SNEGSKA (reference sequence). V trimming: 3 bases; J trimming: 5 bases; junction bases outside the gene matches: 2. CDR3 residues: CSARDRVTGELFF. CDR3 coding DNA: TGCAGTGCTAGGGACAGGGTTACCGGGGAGCTGTTTTTT.

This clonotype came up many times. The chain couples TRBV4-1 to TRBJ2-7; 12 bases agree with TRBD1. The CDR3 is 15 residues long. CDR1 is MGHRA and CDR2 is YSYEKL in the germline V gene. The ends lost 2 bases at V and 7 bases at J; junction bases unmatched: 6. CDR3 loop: CASSQPGQGAEEQYF. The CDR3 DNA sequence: TGCGCCAGCAGCCAACCGGGACAGGGGGCGGAGGAGCAGTACTTC.

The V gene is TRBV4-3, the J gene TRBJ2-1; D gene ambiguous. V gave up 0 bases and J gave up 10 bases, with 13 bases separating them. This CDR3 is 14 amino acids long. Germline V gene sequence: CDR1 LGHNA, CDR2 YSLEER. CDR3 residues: CASSQDLEFGEQFF. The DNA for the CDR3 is TGCGCCAGCAGCCAAGACTTGGAATTCGGAGAGCAGTTCTTC.

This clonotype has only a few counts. The CDR3, as DNA: TGTGCCAGCAGCTTGGACATACAGCAGTACTTC. Amino acids: CASSLDIQQYF. The genes are TRBV11-2 and TRBJ2-7, with a tentative D call TRBD1 (5 bases). V gave up 3 bases and J gave up 8 bases, with 8 bases separating them. This CDR3 has 11 residues. Germline loops: CDR1 SGHAT, CDR2 FQNNGV.

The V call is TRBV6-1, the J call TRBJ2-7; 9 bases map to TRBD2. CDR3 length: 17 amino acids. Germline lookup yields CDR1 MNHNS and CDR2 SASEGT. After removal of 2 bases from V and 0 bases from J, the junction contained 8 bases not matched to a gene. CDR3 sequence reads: CASSESASGDLSYEQYF. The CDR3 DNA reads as TGTGCCAGCAGTGAATCGGCTAGCGGGGACCTCTCCTACGAGCAGTACTTC.

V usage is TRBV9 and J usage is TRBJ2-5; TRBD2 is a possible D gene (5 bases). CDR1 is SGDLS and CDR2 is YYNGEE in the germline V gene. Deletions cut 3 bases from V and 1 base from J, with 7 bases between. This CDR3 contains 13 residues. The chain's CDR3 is CASSGRTQETQYF. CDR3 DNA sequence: TGTGCCAGCAGCGGGAGGACCCAAGAGACCCAGTACTTC.

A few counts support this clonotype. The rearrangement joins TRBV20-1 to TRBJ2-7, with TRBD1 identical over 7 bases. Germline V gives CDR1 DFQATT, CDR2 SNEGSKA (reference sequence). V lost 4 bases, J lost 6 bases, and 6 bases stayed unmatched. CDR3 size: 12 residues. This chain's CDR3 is CSANPDRVEQYF. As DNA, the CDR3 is TGCAGTGCTAACCCTGACAGGGTCGAGCAGTACTTC.

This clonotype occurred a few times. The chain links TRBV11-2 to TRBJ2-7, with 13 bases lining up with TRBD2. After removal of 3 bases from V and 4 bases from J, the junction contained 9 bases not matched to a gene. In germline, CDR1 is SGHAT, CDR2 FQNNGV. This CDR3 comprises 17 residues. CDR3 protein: CASSLIPGTSGVYEQYF. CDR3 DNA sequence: TGTGCCAGCAGCTTGATACCCGGGACTAGCGGGGTATACGAGCAGTACTTC.

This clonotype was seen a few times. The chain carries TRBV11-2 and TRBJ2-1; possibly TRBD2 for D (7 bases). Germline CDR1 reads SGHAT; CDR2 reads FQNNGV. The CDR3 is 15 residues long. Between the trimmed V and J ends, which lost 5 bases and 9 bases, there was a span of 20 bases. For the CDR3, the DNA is TGTGCCAGCAGCCTCGGTTGGGGGGGGGCTGGTGAGCAGTTCTTC. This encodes CASSLGWGGAGEQFF.

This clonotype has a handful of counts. The CDR3 loop reads CASSIGATGPYEQYF. Here the CDR3 DNA reads TGTGCCAGCAGTATCGGGGCGACCGGCCCCTACGAGCAGTACTTC. J is TRBJ2-7 and V is TRBV7-2, with D perhaps given as TRBD1 or TRBD2 (5 bases each). The germline gives CDR1 SGHTA, CDR2 FQGNSA. The CDR3 runs 15 residues. Trimming stripped 6 bases from V and 2 bases from J, with 17 bases between.

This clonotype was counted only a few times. This CDR3 reads CASSWAHLTGQQNNEQFF. The CDR3 nucleotides read TGCGCCAGCAGCTGGGCCCACCTAACGGGACAGCAAAACAATGAGCAGTTCTTC. This chain links TRBV5-1 with TRBJ2-1, with 7 bases that match TRBD1. V trimming: 3 bases; J trimming: 5 bases; junction bases outside the gene matches: 17. Germline CDR1 reads SGHRS; CDR2 reads YFSETQ. CDR3 length: 18 amino acids.

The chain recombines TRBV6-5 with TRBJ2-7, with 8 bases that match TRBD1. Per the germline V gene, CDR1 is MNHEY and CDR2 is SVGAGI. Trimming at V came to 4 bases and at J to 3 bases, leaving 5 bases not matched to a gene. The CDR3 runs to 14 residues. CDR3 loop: CASSLPGQVYEQYF. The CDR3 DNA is TGTGCCAGCAGTTTACCGGGACAGGTCTACGAGCAGTACTTC.

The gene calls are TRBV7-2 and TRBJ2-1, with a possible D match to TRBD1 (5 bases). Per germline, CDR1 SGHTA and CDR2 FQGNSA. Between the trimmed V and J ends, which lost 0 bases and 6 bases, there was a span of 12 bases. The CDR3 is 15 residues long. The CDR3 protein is CASSLAGPASNEQFF. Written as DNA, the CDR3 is TGTGCCAGCAGCTTAGCGGGGCCCGCAAGCAATGAGCAGTTCTTC.

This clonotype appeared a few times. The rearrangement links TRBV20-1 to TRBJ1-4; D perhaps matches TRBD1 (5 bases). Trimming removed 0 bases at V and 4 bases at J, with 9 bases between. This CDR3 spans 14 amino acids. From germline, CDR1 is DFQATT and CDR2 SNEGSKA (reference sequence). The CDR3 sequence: CSARDGGINEKLFF. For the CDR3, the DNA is TGCAGTGCTAGAGATGGGGGGATTAATGAAAAACTGTTTTTT.

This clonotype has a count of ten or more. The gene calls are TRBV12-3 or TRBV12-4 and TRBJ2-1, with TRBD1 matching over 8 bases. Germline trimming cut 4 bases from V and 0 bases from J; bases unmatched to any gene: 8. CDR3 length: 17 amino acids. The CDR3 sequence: CASSSQGGPSSYNEQFF. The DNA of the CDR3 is TGTGCCAGCAGTTCACAGGGGGGCCCTAGCTCCTACAATGAGCAGTTCTTC.

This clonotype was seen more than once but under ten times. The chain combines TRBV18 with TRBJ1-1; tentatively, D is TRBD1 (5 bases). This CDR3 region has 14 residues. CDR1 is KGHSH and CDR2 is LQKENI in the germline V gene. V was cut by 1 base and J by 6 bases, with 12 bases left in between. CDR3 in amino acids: CASSPRGEIAEAFF. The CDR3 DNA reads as TGTGCCAGCTCACCACGAGGGGAAATCGCTGAAGCTTTCTTT.

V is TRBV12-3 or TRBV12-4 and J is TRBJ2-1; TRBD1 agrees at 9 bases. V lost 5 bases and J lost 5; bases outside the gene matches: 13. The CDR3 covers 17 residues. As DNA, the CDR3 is TGTGCCAGCAGTCCTAAAATGGGACAGGGCCCTGACAATGAGCAGTTCTTC. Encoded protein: CASSPKMGQGPDNEQFF.

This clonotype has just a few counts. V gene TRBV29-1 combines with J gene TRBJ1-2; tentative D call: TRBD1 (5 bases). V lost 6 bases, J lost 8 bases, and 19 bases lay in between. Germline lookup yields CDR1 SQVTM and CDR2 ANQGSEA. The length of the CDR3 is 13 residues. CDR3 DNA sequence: TGCAGCGTCTCCGGGACGGAGGCTTACGGCTACACCTTC. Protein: CSVSGTEAYGYTF.